This is a list of T cell receptor beta chains from one sample in a study of T cell repertoires in cytomegalovirus infection. One entry per CDR3 protein results from TCRdb running MiXCR on the reads. The sample consists of roughly 300,000 distinct CDR3 sequences, about 25% of them appearing once. Sequenced sample: PBMCs. Receptor source: a human donor in good health (CMV status not recorded). Some clones in this sample may be carry-over from other donors' samples. CDR3s include the opening cysteine and the closing phenylalanine or tryptophan. D genes are given only for firm matches. For some rows the clone size is stated as once, few or many, or as a class when expanded; others skip it.

many TRBJ2-5 - TRBV7-2 CASSLNRVGGETQYF TGTGCCAGCAGCTTAAACAGGGTTGGTGGAGAGACCCAGTACTTC
- TRBJ1-6 - TRBV20-1 CSARGGGNSPLHF TGCAGTGCTAGAGGGGGCGGGAATTCACCCCTCCACTTT
many TRBJ2-7 - TRBV7-6 CASSPKFDRNYEQYF TGTGCCAGCAGCCCAAAGTTCGACAGAAACTACGAGCAGTACTTC
- TRBJ2-4 - TRBV6-5 CASSSPRGLMNIQYF TGTGCCAGCAGTTCCCCAAGGGGCCTAATGAACATTCAGTACTTC
- TRBJ1-4 - TRBV19 CASSMAAAGNEKLFF TGTGCCAGTAGTATGGCGGCCGCCGGTAATGAAAAACTGTTTTTT
- TRBJ1-2 - TRBV20-1 CSATTSSDGYTF TGCAGTGCTACGACCAGCTCTGATGGCTACACCTTC
- TRBJ2-5 - TRBV10-2 CASSVTELRSQYF TGCGCCAGCAGTGTGACTGAACTAAGGTCCCAGTACTTC
few TRBJ1-5 - TRBV29-1 CSVGGGTQPQHF TGCAGCGTTGGAGGGGGGACCCAGCCCCAGCATTTT
many TRBJ2-7 - TRBV7-9 CASSLVAGGSEQYF TGTGCCAGCAGCTTAGTCGCCGGGGGAAGTGAGCAGTACTTC
- TRBJ1-2 - TRBV5-1 CASGQELYGYTF TGCGCCAGCGGCCAGGAACTCTATGGCTACACCTTC
many TRBJ2-3 TRBD2 TRBV7-2 CASSSSGRAIDTQYF TGTGCCAGCAGTTCCAGCGGGAGGGCCATAGATACGCAGTATTTT
many TRBJ1-3 - TRBV28 CASSPSGNTIYF TGTGCCAGCAGTCCGTCTGGAAACACCATATATTTT
many TRBJ2-7 TRBD1 TRBV7-6 CASSSPRNRGHEQYF TGTGCCAGCAGCTCGCCCCGTAACAGGGGACACGAGCAGTACTTC
few TRBJ2-1 - TRBV5-1 CASSSPPGSSYNEQFF TGCGCCAGCAGCTCCCCGCCGGGAAGCTCCTACAATGAGCAGTTCTTC
- TRBJ1-2 TRBD1 TRBV6-2/TRBV6-3 CASSPDRDGGYTF TGTGCCAGCAGCCCCGACAGGGATGGCGGCTACACCTTC
- TRBJ2-3 TRBD2 TRBV7-2 CASSRSGNADTQYF TGTGCCAGCAGCCGTAGCGGGAACGCAGATACGCAGTATTTT
- TRBJ2-7 TRBD2 TRBV29-1 CSVLLGGPPREQYF TGCAGCGTTCTGCTGGGAGGGCCTCCTCGAGAGCAGTACTTC
- TRBJ2-3 - TRBV15 CATSRPLPGADTQYF TGTGCCACCAGCAGACCCCTCCCTGGTGCAGATACGCAGTATTTT
many TRBJ2-5 TRBD2 TRBV29-1 CSVAGGEETQYF TGCAGCGTTGCGGGAGGGGAAGAGACCCAGTACTTC
- TRBJ2-7 - TRBV7-9 CASYGAYEQYF TGTGCCAGCTACGGGGCGTACGAGCAGTACTTC
few TRBJ2-1 TRBD2 TRBV4-3 CASSQDRREGRNEQFF TGCGCCAGCAGCCAAGATCGGCGGGAGGGCAGGAATGAGCAGTTCTTC
- TRBJ2-7 TRBD2 TRBV6-2/TRBV6-3 CASSAPLAGTYEQYF TGTGCCAGCAGTGCCCCACTAGCGGGAACCTACGAGCAGTACTTC
- TRBJ1-1 - TRBV20-1 CSAKPRGYTEAFF TGCAGTGCTAAACCCCGCGGGTACACTGAAGCTTTCTTT
few TRBJ1-1 TRBD1 TRBV7-9 CASSPRTGGKKYTEAFF TGTGCCAGCAGCCCACGGACAGGGGGCAAGAAGTACACTGAAGCTTTCTTT
many TRBJ2-3 TRBD2 TRBV2 CASTGLAGGQYF TGTGCCAGCACCGGACTAGCGGGAGGGCAGTATTTT